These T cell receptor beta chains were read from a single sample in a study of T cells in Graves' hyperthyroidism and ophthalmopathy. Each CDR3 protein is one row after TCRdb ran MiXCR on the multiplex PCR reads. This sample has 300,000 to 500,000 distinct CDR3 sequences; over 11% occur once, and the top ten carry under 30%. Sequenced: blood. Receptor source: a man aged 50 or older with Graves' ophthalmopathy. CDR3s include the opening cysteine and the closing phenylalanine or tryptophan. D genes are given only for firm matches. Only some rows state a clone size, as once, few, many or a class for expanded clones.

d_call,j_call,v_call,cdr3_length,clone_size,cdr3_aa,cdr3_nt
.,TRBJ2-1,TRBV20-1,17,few,CSARDDFVGYRSNEQFF,TGCAGTGCTAGAGATGACTTTGTAGGGTACCGGAGCAATGAACAGTTCTTC
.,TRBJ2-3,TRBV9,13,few,CASNTLSGDTQYF,TGTGCCAGCAACACCCTTTCGGGCGATACGCAGTATTTT
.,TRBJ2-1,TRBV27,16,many,CASSLLAETSYNEQFF,TGTGCCAGCAGTTTACTGGCGGAGACCTCCTACAATGAGCAGTTCTTC
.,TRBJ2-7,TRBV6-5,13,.,CASSYSMGNEQYF,TGTGCCAGCAGTTACTCGATGGGAAACGAGCAGTACTTC
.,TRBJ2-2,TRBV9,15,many,CASSRTSANTGELFF,TGTGCCAGCAGCCGTACGTCCGCGAACACCGGGGAGCTGTTTTTT
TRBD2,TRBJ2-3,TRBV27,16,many,CASSLEGLPETDTQYF,TGTGCCAGCAGTTTAGAGGGACTACCAGAAACAGATACGCAGTATTTT
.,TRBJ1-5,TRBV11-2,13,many,CASSLQYNQPQHF,TGTGCCAGCAGCTTACAGTACAATCAGCCCCAGCATTTT
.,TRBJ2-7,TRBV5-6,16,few,CASRTPQAGSSGEQYF,TGTGCCAGCAGGACTCCGCAGGCCGGATCCTCGGGCGAGCAGTACTTC
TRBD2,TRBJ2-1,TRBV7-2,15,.,CASSIDLAEYNEQFF,TGTGCCAGTAGTATAGATCTAGCGGAGTACAATGAGCAGTTCTTC
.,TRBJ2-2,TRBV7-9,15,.,CASTPWDLNTGELFF,TGTGCCAGCACCCCATGGGACTTGAACACCGGGGAGCTGTTTTTT
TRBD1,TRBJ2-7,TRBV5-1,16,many,CASSETPDRASYEQYF,TGCGCCAGCAGCGAAACGCCCGACAGGGCCTCCTACGAGCAGTACTTC
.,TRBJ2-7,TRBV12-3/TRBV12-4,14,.,CASSSFDRESEQYF,TGTGCCAGCAGCTCCTTCGACCGGGAGAGCGAGCAGTACTTC
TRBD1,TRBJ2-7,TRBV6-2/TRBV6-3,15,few,CASSSSGGHSYEQYF,TGTGCCAGCAGTTCATCAGGGGGCCACTCCTACGAGCAGTACTTC
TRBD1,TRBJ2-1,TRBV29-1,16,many,CSVKPRQGFSYNEQFF,TGCAGCGTTAAACCCCGACAGGGATTCTCCTACAATGAGCAGTTCTTC
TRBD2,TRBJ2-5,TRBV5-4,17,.,CASSLAKGLARQETQYF,TGTGCCAGCAGCTTGGCCAAGGGACTAGCCCGCCAAGAGACCCAGTACTTC
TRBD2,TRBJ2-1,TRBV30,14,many,CAWSVTSGSDEQFF,TGTGCCTGGAGTGTCACTAGCGGGAGCGATGAGCAGTTCTTC
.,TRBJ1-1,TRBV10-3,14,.,CAISESPEETEAFF,TGTGCCATCAGCGAGAGCCCCGAGGAAACTGAAGCTTTCTTT
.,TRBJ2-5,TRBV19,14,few,CAGSIGQGVETQYF,TGTGCCGGTAGTATCGGGCAGGGTGTAGAGACCCAGTACTTC
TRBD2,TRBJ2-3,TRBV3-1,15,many,CASSQDSGGTDTQYF,TGTGCCAGCAGCCAAGATAGCGGGGGCACAGATACGCAGTATTTT
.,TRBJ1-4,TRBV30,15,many,CAWSPGPESQRGLFF,TGTGCCTGGAGTCCGGGACCAGAAAGCCAACGCGGACTGTTTTTT
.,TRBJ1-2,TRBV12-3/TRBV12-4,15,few,CANSLIGTGLYGYTF,TGTGCCAACAGTTTGATTGGGACGGGTCTATATGGCTACACCTTC
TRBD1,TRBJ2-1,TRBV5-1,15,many,CASSLDYRGLDEQFF,TGCGCCAGCAGCTTGGACTACAGGGGTTTGGATGAGCAGTTCTTC
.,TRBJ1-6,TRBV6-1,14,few,CANSVGQGNSPLHF,TGTGCCAACAGTGTGGGCCAGGGAAATTCACCCCTCCACTTT
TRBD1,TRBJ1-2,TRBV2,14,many,CASSETGGTYGYTF,TGTGCCAGCAGTGAAACAGGGGGCACCTATGGCTACACCTTC
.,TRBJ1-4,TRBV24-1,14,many,CATSEPGVNEKLFF,TGTGCCACCAGCGAACCCGGCGTGAATGAAAAACTGTTTTTT
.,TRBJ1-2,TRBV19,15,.,CASSIQGRGSVYYTF,TGTGCCAGTAGTATACAAGGCAGGGGAAGTGTATACTACACCTTC
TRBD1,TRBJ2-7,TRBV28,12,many,CASTPDRDGRYF,TGTGCCAGCACGCCGGACAGGGACGGCCGGTACTTC
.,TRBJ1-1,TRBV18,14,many,CASSPQGIFTEAFF,TGTGCCAGCTCACCACAGGGTATCTTCACTGAAGCTTTCTTT
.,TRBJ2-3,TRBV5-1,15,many,CASSVTGLGIDTQYF,TGCGCCAGCAGCGTGACAGGTCTCGGCATAGATACGCAGTATTTT
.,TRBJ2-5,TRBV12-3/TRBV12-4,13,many,CASSPVVEETQYF,TGTGCCAGCAGTCCCGTCGTTGAGGAGACCCAGTACTTC